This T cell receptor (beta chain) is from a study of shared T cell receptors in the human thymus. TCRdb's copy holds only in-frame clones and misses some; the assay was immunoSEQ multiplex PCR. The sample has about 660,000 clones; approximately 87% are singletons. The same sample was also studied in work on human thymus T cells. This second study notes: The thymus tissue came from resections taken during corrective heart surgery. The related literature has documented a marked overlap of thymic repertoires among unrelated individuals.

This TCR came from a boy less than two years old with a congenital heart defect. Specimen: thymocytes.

The CDR3 region has the DNA TGTGCCAGCAGTTATCCCGAGGAGCAGTACTTC. It encodes CASSYPEEQYF. The chain couples TRBV28 to TRBJ2-7; D remains unclear. Germline loops: CDR1 MDHEN, CDR2 SYDVKM. The CDR3 has 11 amino acids. V lost 4 bases and J lost 7, with 8 bases in between.